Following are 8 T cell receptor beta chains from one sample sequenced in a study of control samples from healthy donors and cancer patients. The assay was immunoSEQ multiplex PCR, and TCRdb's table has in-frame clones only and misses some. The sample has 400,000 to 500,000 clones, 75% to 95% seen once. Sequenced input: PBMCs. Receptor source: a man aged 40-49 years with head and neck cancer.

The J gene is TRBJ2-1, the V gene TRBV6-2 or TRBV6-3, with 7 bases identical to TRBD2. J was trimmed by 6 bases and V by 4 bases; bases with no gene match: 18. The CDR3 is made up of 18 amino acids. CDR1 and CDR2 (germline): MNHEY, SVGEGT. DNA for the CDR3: TGTGCCAGCAGTTCTCCCATAACGGAGCGGGGCGTCCCCAATGAGCAGTTCTTC. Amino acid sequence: CASSSPITERGVPNEQFF.

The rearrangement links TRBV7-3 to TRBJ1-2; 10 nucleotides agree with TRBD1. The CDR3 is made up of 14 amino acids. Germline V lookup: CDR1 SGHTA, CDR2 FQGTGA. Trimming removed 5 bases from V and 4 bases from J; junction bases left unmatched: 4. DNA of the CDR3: TGTGCCAGCAGCGCCGGGACAGGGGCCTATGGCTACACCTTC. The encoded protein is CASSAGTGAYGYTF.

This CDR3 is CASSLGGVSNQPQHF. The CDR3 DNA is TGTGCCAGCAGCTTGGGAGGGGTCAGCAATCAGCCCCAGCATTTT. The rearrangement links TRBV11-2 to TRBJ1-5; tentatively, D is TRBD1 (5 bases). The CDR3 runs to 15 residues. Germline CDR1 and CDR2: SGHAT and FQNNGV. V was clipped by 3 bases and J by 1 base, with 10 bases between them.

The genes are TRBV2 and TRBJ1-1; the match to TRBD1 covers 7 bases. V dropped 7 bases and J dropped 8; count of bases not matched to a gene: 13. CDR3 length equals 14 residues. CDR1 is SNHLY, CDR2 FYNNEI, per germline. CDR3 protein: CASTGDSMVSEAFF. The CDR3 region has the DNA TGTGCCAGCACTGGGGACAGTATGGTATCCGAAGCTTTCTTT.

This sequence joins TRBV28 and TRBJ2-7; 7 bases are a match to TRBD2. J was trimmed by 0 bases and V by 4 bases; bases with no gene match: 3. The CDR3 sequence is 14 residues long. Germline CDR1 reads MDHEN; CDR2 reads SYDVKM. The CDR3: CASSSGLFSYEQYF. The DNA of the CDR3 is TGTGCCAGCAGTTCGGGACTATTCTCCTACGAGCAGTACTTC.

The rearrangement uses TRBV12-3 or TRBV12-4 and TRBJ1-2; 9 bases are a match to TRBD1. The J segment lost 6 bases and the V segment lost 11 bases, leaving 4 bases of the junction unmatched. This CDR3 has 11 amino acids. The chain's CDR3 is CASWTGDGYTF. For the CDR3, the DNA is TGTGCCTCATGGACAGGGGATGGCTACACCTTC.

CDR3 residues: CASSFWTGGGKNIQYF. In nucleotides, the CDR3 is TGTGCCAGCAGCTTCTGGACAGGTGGGGGCAAAAACATTCAGTACTTC. The chain combines TRBV7-9 with TRBJ2-4, with TRBD1 matching 7 bases. The CDR3 has 16 amino acids. After removal of 3 bases from V and 3 bases from J, the junction contained 8 bases not matched to a gene. Germline CDR1 and CDR2: SEHNR and FQNEAQ (reference sequence).

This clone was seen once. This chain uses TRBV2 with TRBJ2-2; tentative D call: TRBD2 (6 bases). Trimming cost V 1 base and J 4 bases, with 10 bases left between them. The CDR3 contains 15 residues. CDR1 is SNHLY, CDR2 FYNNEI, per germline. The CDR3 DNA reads TGTGCCAGCAGTGAAGTTGTCGGGGGCACCGGGGAGCTGTTTTTT. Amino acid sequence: CASSEVVGGTGELFF.